The 19 T cell receptor beta chains reported below all come from one sample, sequenced in a study of cytomegalovirus exposure and HLA in healthy donors. PCR primers comprised 60 Vbeta and 13 Jbeta primers. Generated by immunoSEQ multiplex PCR, the TCRdb table keeps only in-frame clones and is missing some. The sample has over 200,000 clones, about 85% seen once. Sequences were obtained from PBMCs. These TCRs come from a human donor in good health.

The chain employs TRBV18 and TRBJ1-2; 12 bases match TRBD1. The CDR3 runs 16 residues. Germline lookup yields CDR1 KGHSH and CDR2 LQKENI. J gave up 2 bases and V 3 bases, and 4 bases lay outside the gene matches. CDR3 loop: CASSPPGTGGNYGYTF. CDR3 DNA sequence: TGTGCCAGCTCACCCCCCGGGACAGGGGGCAACTATGGCTACACCTTC.

This clone was observed a handful of times. The chain combines TRBV7-9 with TRBJ2-7, with D possibly TRBD1 on 5 matching bases. With 7 bases removed from V and 4 bases from J, the gap between germline ends came to 8 bases. The germline CDR1 and CDR2 sequences are SEHNR and FQNEAQ (reference sequence). The CDR3 spans 11 residues. The CDR3 sequence: CASTKGYEQYF. The DNA for the CDR3 is TGTGCCAGCACCAAGGGGTACGAGCAGTACTTC.

V and J are TRBV18 and TRBJ2-3, with 12 bases identical to TRBD2. This CDR3 is built from 17 residues. J gave up 3 bases and V 2 bases, and 6 bases lay outside the gene matches. Germline values: CDR1 KGHSH, CDR2 LQKENI. For the CDR3, the DNA is TGTGCCAGCTCACCAAAGACTAGCGGGAGTTGGACAGATACGCAGTATTTT. Translating gives CASSPKTSGSWTDTQYF.

The chain recombines TRBV19 with TRBJ2-7; D is unresolved. There are 14 residues in the CDR3. Trimming shortened V by 6 bases and J by 0 bases, and 12 bases separated the two germline ends. CDR1 and CDR2 (germline): LNHDA, SQIVND (reference sequence). CDR3 protein: CASRANPASYEQYF. In DNA form, the CDR3 reads TGTGCCAGTAGAGCGAATCCAGCCTCCTACGAGCAGTACTTC.

The gene calls are TRBV7-3 and TRBJ2-3, with D uncertain. In germline, CDR1 is SGHTA, CDR2 FQGTGA. The CDR3 totals 15 residues. Trimming removed 5 bases from V and 1 base from J, with 13 bases in between. The CDR3 sequence: CASSPLGARTDTQYF. DNA for the CDR3: TGTGCCAGCAGCCCACTCGGAGCGCGCACAGATACGCAGTATTTT.

This chain connects TRBV9 to TRBJ1-4; TRBD1 matches 7 bases. CDR1 and CDR2 (germline): SGDLS, YYNGEE. The V and J ends lost 2 bases and 4 bases, in that order; junction bases with no gene match: 5. The CDR3 has 15 amino acids. CDR3 sequence (DNA): TGTGCCAGCAGCGTCCGGACAGGACTTAATGAAAAACTGTTTTTT. It codes for CASSVRTGLNEKLFF.

This clone has only one observation. The V and J genes are TRBV2 and TRBJ2-7, with D perhaps matching TRBD2 (6 bases). Trimming removed 5 bases from V and 7 bases from J, with 21 bases in between. The CDR3 consists of 15 residues. Germline CDR1 SNHLY, CDR2 FYNNEI. For the CDR3, the DNA is TGTGCCAGCAGTTTCGCGGGGTCCCAGTTTAGGGAGCAGTACTTC. Translation: CASSFAGSQFREQYF.

This clone was observed a single time. This chain's CDR3 is CASSLQTGLASSLFF. DNA for the CDR3: TGTGCCAGCAGTCTTCAAACGGGACTAGCGTCGAGCCTGTTCTTC. V is TRBV7-3 and J is TRBJ2-1; 10 bases map to TRBD2. CDR3 length equals 15 residues. V lost 6 bases, J lost 15 bases, and 17 bases stayed unmatched. Germline CDR1 is SGHTA and CDR2 is FQGTGA.

The J gene is TRBJ2-7, the V gene TRBV29-1, with 12 nucleotides matching TRBD1. This CDR3 is built from 13 residues. Germline CDR1 reads SQVTM; CDR2 reads ANQGSEA. The J segment lost 5 bases and the V segment lost 7 bases, leaving 6 bases of the junction unmatched. The CDR3 DNA reads TGCAGCGCCGGTGGGACAGGGGGCAACGAGCAGTACTTC. Its protein product is CSAGGTGGNEQYF.

This clone was seen a few times. The chain links TRBV25-1 to TRBJ2-7, with TRBD1 as a possible D gene (6 bases). The V end lost 6 bases, the J end lost 3 bases, and 6 bases lay between the germline ends. Germline values: CDR1 MGHDK, CDR2 SYGVNS. The CDR3 is 11 residues long. This CDR3 is CASRTGYEQYF. CDR3 in DNA: TGTGCCAGCAGGACAGGCTACGAGCAGTACTTC.

This chain connects TRBV4-3 to TRBJ1-4, with 7 bases matching TRBD1. This CDR3 is built from 18 residues. The trim removed 0 bases at V and 0 bases at J, leaving 7 bases unmatched. Germline CDR1 is LGHNA and CDR2 is YSLEER. The CDR3 here is CASSQDMRGTATNEKLFF. The CDR3 nucleotides are TGCGCCAGCAGCCAAGATATGAGGGGGACAGCAACTAATGAAAAACTGTTTTTT.

In this sample, this clone turned up once. V and J are TRBV7-9 and TRBJ2-7; 11 bases are shared with TRBD1. The ends lost 5 bases at V and 12 bases at J; junction bases unmatched: 12. Germline V lookup: CDR1 SEHNR, CDR2 FQNEAQ (reference sequence). The CDR3 consists of 14 residues. CDR3 residues: CASSLGTGGSYGYF. DNA for the CDR3: TGTGCCAGCAGCCTCGGGACAGGGGGGAGCTACGGGTACTTC.

The rearrangement uses TRBV7-9 and TRBJ1-4, with 7 positions matching TRBD1. Germline V gene sequence: CDR1 SEHNR, CDR2 FQNEAQ (reference sequence). This CDR3 has 15 amino acids. V lost 1 base to trimming and J lost 6 bases; unmatched junction nucleotides: 5. As DNA, the CDR3 is TGTGCCAGCAGCTTAGTTCAAGGGGGCTATGAAAAACTGTTTTTT. Translation gives CASSLVQGGYEKLFF.

The DNA of the CDR3 is TGTGCCAGCAGCCCTAGCCCTTTGGGGTCCTACGAGCAGTACTTC. It yields the protein CASSPSPLGSYEQYF. The chain uses TRBV7-2 and TRBJ2-7; weak D call: TRBD2 (5 bases). Trimming left V 5 bases short and J 1 base short, with 15 bases between. The CDR3 consists of 15 residues. The germline CDR1 and CDR2 sequences are SGHTA and FQGNSA.

V is TRBV7-3 and J is TRBJ2-1, with TRBD1 matching over 10 bases. Looked up from germline, CDR1 is SGHTA and CDR2 is FQGTGA. The CDR3 covers 16 residues. V trimming: 5 bases; J trimming: 4 bases; junction bases outside the gene matches: 8. The CDR3 is CASSPRQGAGYNEQFF. In nucleotides, the CDR3 is TGTGCCAGCAGCCCTCGACAGGGGGCCGGTTACAATGAGCAGTTCTTC.

The chain carries TRBV19 and TRBJ2-1; possibly TRBD2 for D (7 bases). Germline CDR1 LNHDA, CDR2 SQIVND (reference sequence). This CDR3 has 16 amino acids. V was pared by 7 bases and J by 9 bases, with 25 bases between. CDR3 sequence: CASINLKGEGPGEQFF. The CDR3 nucleotides read TGTGCCAGTATCAACCTAAAGGGGGAGGGCCCCGGTGAGCAGTTCTTC.

The chain carries TRBV5-1 and TRBJ2-1; 8 positions agree with TRBD2. CDR3 length: 17 amino acids. CDR1 SGHRS and CDR2 YFSETQ come from the germline V gene. Losses at the gene ends were 2 bases for V and 3 bases for J; bases not matched to a gene: 10. The CDR3 coding sequence is TGCGCCAGCAGCTTATCCGGGACTAGGGTGTACTACAATGAGCAGTTCTTC. It yields the protein CASSLSGTRVYYNEQFF.

The sample holds one count of this clone. V usage is TRBV2 and J usage is TRBJ2-5; the D gene is possibly TRBD2 (5 bases). Per the germline V gene, CDR1 is SNHLY and CDR2 is FYNNEI. Deletions cut 7 bases from V and 5 bases from J, with 14 bases between. CDR3 length equals 13 residues. This chain's CDR3 is CASTWATGETQYF. The CDR3 DNA is TGTGCCAGCACCTGGGCCACGGGGGAGACCCAGTACTTC. Based on the CDR3 plus reference TRBV2 and TRBJ2-5, the full variable domain is EPEVTQTPSHQVTQMGQEVILRCVPISNHLYFYWYRQILGQKVEFLVSFYNNEISEKSEIFDDQFSVERPDGSNFTLKIRSTKLEDSAMYFCASTWATGETQYFGPGTRLLVL.

The V gene is TRBV4-3, the J gene TRBJ2-5; 11 bases line up with TRBD2. Germline lookup yields CDR1 LGHNA and CDR2 YSLEER. V trimming: 0 bases; J trimming: 4 bases; junction bases outside the gene matches: 7. This CDR3 region has 17 residues. The CDR3 spells CASSQDRGLAGGETQYF. CDR3 DNA: TGCGCCAGCAGCCAAGATCGTGGTCTAGCGGGAGGAGAGACCCAGTACTTC.